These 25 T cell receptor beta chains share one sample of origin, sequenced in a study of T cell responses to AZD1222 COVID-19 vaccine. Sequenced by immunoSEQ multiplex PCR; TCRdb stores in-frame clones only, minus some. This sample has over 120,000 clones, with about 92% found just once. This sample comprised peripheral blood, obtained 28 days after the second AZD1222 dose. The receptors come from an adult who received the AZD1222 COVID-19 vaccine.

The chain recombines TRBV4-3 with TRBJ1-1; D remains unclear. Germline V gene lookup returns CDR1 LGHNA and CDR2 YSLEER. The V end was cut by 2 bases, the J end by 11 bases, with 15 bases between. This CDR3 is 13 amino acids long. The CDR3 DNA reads TGCGCCAGCAGCCAATTACTCGGGGTTGCGGCTTTCTTT. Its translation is CASSQLLGVAAFF.

The CDR3 DNA is TGTGCTAGTGGTTTAACGGGAACAGATACGCAGTATTTT. Translated: CASGLTGTDTQYF. The V gene is TRBV12-5, the J gene TRBJ2-3, with D perhaps TRBD2 (5 bases). Germline lookup yields CDR1 LGHNT and CDR2 FRNRAP. V lost 3 bases and J lost 3, with 7 bases in between. The CDR3 is made up of 13 amino acids.

CDR3 residues: CASQGSYNSPLHF. The CDR3 DNA sequence: TGTGCCAGCCAGGGGAGTTATAATTCACCCCTCCACTTT. The V gene is TRBV2, the J gene TRBJ1-6; weak D call: TRBD1 (6 bases). The germline CDR1 and CDR2 sequences are SNHLY and FYNNEI. The germline V and J ends were trimmed by 8 bases and 4 bases, with 9 bases remaining between them. The CDR3 is 13 residues long.

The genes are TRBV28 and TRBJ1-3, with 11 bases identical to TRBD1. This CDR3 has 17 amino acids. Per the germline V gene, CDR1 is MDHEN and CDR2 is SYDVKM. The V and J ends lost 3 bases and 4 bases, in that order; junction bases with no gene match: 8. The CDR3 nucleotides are TGTGCCAGCAGTTTCACCGGGACAGGGGGTCGGGGAAACACCATATATTTT. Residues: CASSFTGTGGRGNTIYF.

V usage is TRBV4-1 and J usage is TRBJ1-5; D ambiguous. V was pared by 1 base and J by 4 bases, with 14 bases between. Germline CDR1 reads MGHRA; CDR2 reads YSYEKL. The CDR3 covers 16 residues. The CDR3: CASSQGVGLLNQPQHF. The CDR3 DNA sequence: TGCGCCAGCAGCCAAGGGGTAGGGCTTCTTAATCAGCCCCAGCATTTT.

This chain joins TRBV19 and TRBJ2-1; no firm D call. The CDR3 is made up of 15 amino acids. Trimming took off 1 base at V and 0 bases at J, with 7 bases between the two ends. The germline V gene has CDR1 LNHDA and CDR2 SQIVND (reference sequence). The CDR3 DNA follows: TGTGCCAGTAGTATAGTCGATTTCTCCTACAATGAGCAGTTCTTC. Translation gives CASSIVDFSYNEQFF. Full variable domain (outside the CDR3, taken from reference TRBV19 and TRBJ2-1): DGGITQSPKYLFRKEGQNVTLSCEQNLNHDAMYWYRQDPGQGLRLIYYSQIVNDFQKGDIAEGYSVSREKKESFPLTVTSAQKNPTAFYLCASSIVDFSYNEQFFGPGTRLTVL.

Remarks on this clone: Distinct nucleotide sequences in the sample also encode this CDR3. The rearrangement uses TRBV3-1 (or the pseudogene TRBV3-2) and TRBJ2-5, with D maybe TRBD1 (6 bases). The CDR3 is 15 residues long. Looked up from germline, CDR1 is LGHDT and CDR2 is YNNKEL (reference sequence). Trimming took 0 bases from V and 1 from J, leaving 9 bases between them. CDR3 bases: TGTGCCAGCAGCCAAGAGGACAGTTTCCAAGAGACCCAGTACTTC. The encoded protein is CASSQEDSFQETQYF.

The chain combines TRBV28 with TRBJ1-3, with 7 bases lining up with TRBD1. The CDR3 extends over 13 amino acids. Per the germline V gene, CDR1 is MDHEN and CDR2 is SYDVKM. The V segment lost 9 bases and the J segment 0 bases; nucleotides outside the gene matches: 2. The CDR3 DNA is TGTGCCAGTAGGGACAGCTCTGGAAACACCATATATTTT. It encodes CASRDSSGNTIYF.

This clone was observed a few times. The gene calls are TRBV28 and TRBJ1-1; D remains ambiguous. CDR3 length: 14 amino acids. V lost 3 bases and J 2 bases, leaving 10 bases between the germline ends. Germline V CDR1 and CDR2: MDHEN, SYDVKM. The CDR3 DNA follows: TGTGCCAGCAGTTTGCGGCCGTCTAACACTGAAGCTTTCTTT. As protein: CASSLRPSNTEAFF.

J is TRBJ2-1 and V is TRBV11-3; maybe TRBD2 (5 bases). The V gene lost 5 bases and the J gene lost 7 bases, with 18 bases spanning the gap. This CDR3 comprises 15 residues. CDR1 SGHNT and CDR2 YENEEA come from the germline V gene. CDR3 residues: CASSGRGPFDNEQFF. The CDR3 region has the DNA TGTGCCAGCAGCGGCAGAGGGCCCTTTGATAATGAGCAGTTCTTC.

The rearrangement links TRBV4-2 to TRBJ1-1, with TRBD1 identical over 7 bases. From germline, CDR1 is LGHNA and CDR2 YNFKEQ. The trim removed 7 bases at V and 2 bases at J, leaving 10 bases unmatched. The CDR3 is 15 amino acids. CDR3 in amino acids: CASMLGGQANTEAFF. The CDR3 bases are TGTGCCAGCATGCTGGGCGGACAGGCTAACACTGAAGCTTTCTTT.

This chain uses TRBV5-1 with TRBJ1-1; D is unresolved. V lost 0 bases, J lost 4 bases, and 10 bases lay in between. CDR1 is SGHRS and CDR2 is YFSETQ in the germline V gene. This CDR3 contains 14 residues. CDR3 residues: CASSLVRMSTEAFF. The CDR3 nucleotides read TGCGCCAGCAGCTTGGTGAGGATGAGCACTGAAGCTTTCTTT.

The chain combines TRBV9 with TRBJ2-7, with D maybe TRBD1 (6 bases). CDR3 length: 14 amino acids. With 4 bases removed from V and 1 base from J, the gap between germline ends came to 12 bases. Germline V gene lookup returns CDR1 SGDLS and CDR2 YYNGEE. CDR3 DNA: TGTGCCAGCAGCCCCCAGGGGACGTCCTACGAGCAGTACTTC. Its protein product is CASSPQGTSYEQYF.

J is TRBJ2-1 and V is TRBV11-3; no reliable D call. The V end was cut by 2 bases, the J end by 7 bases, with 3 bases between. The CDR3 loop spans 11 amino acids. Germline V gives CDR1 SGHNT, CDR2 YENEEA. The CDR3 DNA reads TGTGCCAGCAGCTTAACGAATGAGCAGTTCTTC. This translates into CASSLTNEQFF. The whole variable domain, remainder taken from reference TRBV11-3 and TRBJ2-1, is EAGVVQSPRYKIIEKKQPVAFWCNPISGHNTLYWYLQNLGQGPELLIRYENEEAVDDSQLPKDRFSAERLKGVDSTLKIQPAELGDSAVYLCASSLTNEQFFGPGTRLTVL.

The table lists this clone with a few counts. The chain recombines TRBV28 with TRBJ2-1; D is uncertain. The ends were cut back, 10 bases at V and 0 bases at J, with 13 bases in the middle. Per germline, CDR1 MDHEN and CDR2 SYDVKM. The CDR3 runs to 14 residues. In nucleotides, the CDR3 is TGTGCCACTACGCACAGTGGCTCCTACAATGAGCAGTTCTTC. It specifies CATTHSGSYNEQFF.

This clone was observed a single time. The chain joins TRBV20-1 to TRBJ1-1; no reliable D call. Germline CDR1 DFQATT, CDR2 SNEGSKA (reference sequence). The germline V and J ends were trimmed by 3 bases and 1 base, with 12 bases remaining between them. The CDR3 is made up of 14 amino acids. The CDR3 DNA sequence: TGCAGTGCTAGTAACCCCTGGCAGAACACTGAAGCTTTCTTT. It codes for CSASNPWQNTEAFF.

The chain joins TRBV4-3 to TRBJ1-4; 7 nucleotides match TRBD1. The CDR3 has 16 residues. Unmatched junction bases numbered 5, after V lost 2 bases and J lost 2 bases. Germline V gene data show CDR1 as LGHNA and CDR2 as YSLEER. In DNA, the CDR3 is TGCGCCAGCAGCCAATGGGTACAGGGGACTAATGAAAAACTGTTTTTT. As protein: CASSQWVQGTNEKLFF.

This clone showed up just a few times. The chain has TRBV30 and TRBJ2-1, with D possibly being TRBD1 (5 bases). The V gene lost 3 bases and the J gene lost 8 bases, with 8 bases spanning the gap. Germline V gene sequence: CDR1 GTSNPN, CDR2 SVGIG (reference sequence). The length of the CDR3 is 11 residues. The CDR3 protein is CAWSRADEQFF. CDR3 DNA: TGTGCCTGGAGCAGGGCGGATGAGCAGTTCTTC.

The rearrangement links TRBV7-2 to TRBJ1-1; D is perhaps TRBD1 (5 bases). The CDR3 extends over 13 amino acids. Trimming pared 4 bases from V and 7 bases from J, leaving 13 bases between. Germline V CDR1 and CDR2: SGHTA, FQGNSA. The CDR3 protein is CASSSYLRDEAFF. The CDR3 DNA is TGTGCCAGCAGCTCGTACCTCAGGGATGAAGCTTTCTTT.

The CDR3 protein is CASSSSGLAGNLHYF. CDR3 DNA: TGTGCCAGCAGCTCTTCGGGACTAGCGGGAAACCTCCATTACTTC. V is TRBV4-2 and J is TRBJ2-7, with 13 bases fitting TRBD2. The length of the CDR3 is 15 residues. The V gene end was trimmed by 5 bases and the J gene end by 13 bases; junction bases not matched to a gene: 14. In germline, CDR1 is LGHNA, CDR2 YNFKEQ.

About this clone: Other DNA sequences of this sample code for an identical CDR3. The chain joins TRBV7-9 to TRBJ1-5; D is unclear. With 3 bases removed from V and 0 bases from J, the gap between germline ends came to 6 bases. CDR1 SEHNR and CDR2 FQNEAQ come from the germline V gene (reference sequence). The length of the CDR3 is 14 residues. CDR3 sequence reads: CASSLASSNQPQHF. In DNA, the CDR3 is TGTGCCAGCAGCTTGGCCAGTAGCAATCAGCCCCAGCATTTT.

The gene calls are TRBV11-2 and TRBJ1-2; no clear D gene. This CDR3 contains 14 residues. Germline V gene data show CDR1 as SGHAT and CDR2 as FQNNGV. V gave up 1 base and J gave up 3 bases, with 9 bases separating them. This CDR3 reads CASSLAAHYYGYTF. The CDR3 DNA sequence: TGTGCCAGCAGCTTAGCGGCTCATTACTATGGCTACACCTTC.

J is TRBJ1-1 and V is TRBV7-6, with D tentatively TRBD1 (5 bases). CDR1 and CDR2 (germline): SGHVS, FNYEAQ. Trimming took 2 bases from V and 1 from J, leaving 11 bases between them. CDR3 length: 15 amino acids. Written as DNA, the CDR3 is TGTGCCAGCAGCTTAACCGCCGGGGGGAACACTGAAGCTTTCTTT. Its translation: CASSLTAGGNTEAFF. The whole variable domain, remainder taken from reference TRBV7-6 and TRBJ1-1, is GAGVSQSPRYKVTKRGQDVALRCDPISGHVSLYWYRQALGQGPEFLTYFNYEAQQDKSGLPNDRFSAERPEGSISTLTIQRTEQRDSAMYRCASSLTAGGNTEAFFGQGTRLTVV.

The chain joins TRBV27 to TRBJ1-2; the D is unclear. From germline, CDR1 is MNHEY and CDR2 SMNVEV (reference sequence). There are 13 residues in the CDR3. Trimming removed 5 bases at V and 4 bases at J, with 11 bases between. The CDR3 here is CASSPTQFYGYTF. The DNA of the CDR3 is TGTGCCAGCAGTCCGACACAGTTCTATGGCTACACCTTC.

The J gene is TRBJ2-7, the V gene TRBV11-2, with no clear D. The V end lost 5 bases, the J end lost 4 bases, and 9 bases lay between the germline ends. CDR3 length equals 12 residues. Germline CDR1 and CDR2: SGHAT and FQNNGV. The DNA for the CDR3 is TGTGCCAGCAGCCCAGATAGGTACGAGCAGTACTTC. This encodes CASSPDRYEQYF.